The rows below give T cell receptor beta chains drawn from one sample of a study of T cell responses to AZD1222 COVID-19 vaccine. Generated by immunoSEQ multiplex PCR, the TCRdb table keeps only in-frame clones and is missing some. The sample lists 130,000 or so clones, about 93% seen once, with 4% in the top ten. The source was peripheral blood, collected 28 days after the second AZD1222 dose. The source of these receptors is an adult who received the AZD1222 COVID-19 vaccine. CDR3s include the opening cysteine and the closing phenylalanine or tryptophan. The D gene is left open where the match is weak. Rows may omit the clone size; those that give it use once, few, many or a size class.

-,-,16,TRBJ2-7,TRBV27,TGTGCCAGCAGTTTATACTTGGGGGAGCAGGCCTACGAGCAGTACTTC,CASSLYLGEQAYEQYF
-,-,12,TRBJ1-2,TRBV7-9,TGTGCCAGCAGCTTTAACGGGGAAGGCTACACCTTC,CASSFNGEGYTF
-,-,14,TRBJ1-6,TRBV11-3,TGTGCCAGCAGCTTAGAGGGGGGTCGATCACCCCTCCACTTT,CASSLEGGRSPLHF
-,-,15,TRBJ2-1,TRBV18,TGTGCCAGCCTACCTCCCGGGACCTCTTACAATGAGCAGTTCTTC,CASLPPGTSYNEQFF
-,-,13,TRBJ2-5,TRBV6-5,TGTGCCAGCAAGTGGCCGGGGTCCGAGACCCAGTACTTC,CASKWPGSETQYF
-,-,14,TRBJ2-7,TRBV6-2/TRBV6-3,TGTGCCAGCAGCCACATTCAGGGGTCCTACGAGCAGTACTTC,CASSHIQGSYEQYF
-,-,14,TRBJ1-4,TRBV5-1,TGCGCCAGCAGCTTGGGGGGACTTAATGAAAAACTGTTTTTT,CASSLGGLNEKLFF
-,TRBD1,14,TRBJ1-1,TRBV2,TGTGCCAGCAGGGAACAGGGGGCTTGTACTGAAGCTTTCTTT,CASREQGACTEAFF
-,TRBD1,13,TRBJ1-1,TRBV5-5,TGTGCCAGCAGCTTGAGGGGGCGGACTGAAGCTTTCTTT,CASSLRGRTEAFF
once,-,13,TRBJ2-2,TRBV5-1,TGCGCCAGCAGCTCAGGACCAACCGGGGAGCTGTTTTTT,CASSSGPTGELFF
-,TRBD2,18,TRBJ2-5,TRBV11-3,TGTGCCAGCAGCCCCCGGGGATCTAGCGGGGGGGCCCGAGAGACCCAGTACTTC,CASSPRGSSGGARETQYF
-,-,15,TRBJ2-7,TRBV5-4,TGTGCCAGCAGCTTGATCTCGGGAAATCGGCACGAGCAGTACTTC,CASSLISGNRHEQYF
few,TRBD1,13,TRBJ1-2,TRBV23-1,TGCGCCAGCACCCGGACAGGACAATATGGCTACACCTTC,CASTRTGQYGYTF
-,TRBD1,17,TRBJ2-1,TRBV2,TGTGCCAGCAGTGAAACTTGGGACAGGGGGATCCACAATGAGCAGTTCTTC,CASSETWDRGIHNEQFF
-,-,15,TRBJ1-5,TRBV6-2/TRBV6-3,TGTGCCAGCAGCCTAACCCCTGCTGGGTCCTGGCCCCAGCATTTT,CASSLTPAGSWPQHF
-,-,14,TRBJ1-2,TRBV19,TGTGCCAGTAGTATAGATACAGCCCACTATGGCTACACCTTC,CASSIDTAHYGYTF
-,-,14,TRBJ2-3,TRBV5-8,TGTGCCAGCAGCTTGGGGACCCGCACAGATACGCAGTATTTT,CASSLGTRTDTQYF
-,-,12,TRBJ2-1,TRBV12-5,TGTGCTAGTGGTACGACTACCGATGAGCAGTTCTTC,CASGTTTDEQFF
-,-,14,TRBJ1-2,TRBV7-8,TGTGCCAGCAGCTTATGGGGCGGTCTCTATGGCTACACCTTC,CASSLWGGLYGYTF
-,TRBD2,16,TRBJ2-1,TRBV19,TGTGCCAGTAGCAAAGAGGGACTAGCCCCCTCCAATGAGCAGTTCTTC,CASSKEGLAPSNEQFF
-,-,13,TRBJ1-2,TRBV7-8,TGTGCCAGCAGCTTAGGCGAAATCTATGGCTACACCTTC,CASSLGEIYGYTF
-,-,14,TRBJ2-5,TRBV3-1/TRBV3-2,TGTGCCAGCAGCCCCCTCGACACGTCAGAGACCCAGTACTTC,CASSPLDTSETQYF
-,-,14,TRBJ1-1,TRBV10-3,TGTGCCATCAGTGAGTCTCCCGTTAATACTGAAGCTTTCTTT,CAISESPVNTEAFF
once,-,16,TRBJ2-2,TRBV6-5,TGTGCCAGCAGTTACTCGCCGGGACTGAACACCGGGGAGCTGTTTTTT,CASSYSPGLNTGELFF
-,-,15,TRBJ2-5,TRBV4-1,TGCGCCAGCAGCCAACCCGGAGGAGACTCACAGACCCAGTACTTC,CASSQPGGDSQTQYF
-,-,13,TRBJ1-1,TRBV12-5,TGTGCTAGTGGTTTGACCAGGAACACTGAAGCTTTCTTT,CASGLTRNTEAFF